The 29 T cell receptor beta chains below come from one sample, sequenced in a study of cytomegalovirus exposure and HLA in healthy donors. PCR involved 60 Vbeta and 13 Jbeta primers. Sequenced by immunoSEQ multiplex PCR; TCRdb stores in-frame clones only, minus some. In the table there are approximately 95,000 clones, around 81% of which are singletons. The sequencing input was PBMCs. The receptors were sampled from a woman between 65 and 79 years old in good health and CMV-seropositive.

The gene calls are TRBV2 and TRBJ1-2; TRBD1 matches 7 bases. The CDR3 has 13 residues. Unmatched junction bases numbered 7, after V lost 7 bases and J lost 5 bases. CDR1 is SNHLY and CDR2 is FYNNEI in the germline V gene. The CDR3 region has the DNA TGTGCCAGCAATGAGGGACAGAATTATGGCTACACCTTC. It is translated as CASNEGQNYGYTF. Together with reference TRBV2 and TRBJ1-2, the CDR3 gives the full variable domain: EPEVTQTPSHQVTQMGQEVILRCVPISNHLYFYWYRQILGQKVEFLVSFYNNEISEKSEIFDDQFSVERPDGSNFTLKIRSTKLEDSAMYFCASNEGQNYGYTFGSGTRLTVV.

This clone appeared once. This chain connects TRBV10-3 to TRBJ2-7, with TRBD2 matching 11 bases. Germline trimming cut 6 bases from V and 2 bases from J; bases unmatched to any gene: 6. CDR3 length: 15 amino acids. Per the germline V gene, CDR1 is ENHRY and CDR2 is SYGVKD. CDR3 sequence (DNA): TGTGCCATCAGGGAGGTAGCGGGAGGGCCCTACGAGCAGTACTTC. This translates into CAIREVAGGPYEQYF.

The sample holds a few counts of this clone. V usage is TRBV27 and J usage is TRBJ2-3; D not certain. The CDR3 has 13 amino acids. The germline V gene has CDR1 MNHEY and CDR2 SMNVEV (reference sequence). Trimming took 5 bases from V and 6 from J, leaving 12 bases between them. The CDR3 sequence is CASSAPRYDTQYF. CDR3 nucleotide sequence: TGTGCCAGCAGTGCCCCTAGATACGATACGCAGTATTTT.

This clone appeared a few times. The V and J genes are TRBV5-6 and TRBJ2-6; TRBD1 matches at 7 bases. Trimming removed 5 bases from V and 1 base from J; junction bases left unmatched: 3. This CDR3 is 15 amino acids long. CDR1 and CDR2 from the germline V gene are SGHDT and YYEEEE. In nucleotides, the CDR3 is TGTGCCAGCAGTTTGACAGGGTCTGGGGCCAACGTCCTGACTTTC. It specifies CASSLTGSGANVLTF.

The chain recombines TRBV7-2 with TRBJ2-3, with 9 bases identical to TRBD2. The CDR3 runs to 14 residues. Unmatched junction bases numbered 8, after V lost 7 bases and J lost 6 bases. The germline V gene has CDR1 SGHTA and CDR2 FQGNSA. This chain's CDR3 is CASTPGLAADTQYF. CDR3 nucleotide sequence: TGTGCCAGCACCCCGGGACTAGCAGCGGATACGCAGTATTTT.

This chain joins TRBV15 and TRBJ1-5, with 9 nucleotides matching TRBD1. Per the germline V gene, CDR1 is LNHNV and CDR2 is YYDKDF (reference sequence). The V and J ends lost 4 bases and 0 bases, in that order; junction bases with no gene match: 7. This CDR3 has 17 residues. CDR3 nucleotide sequence: TGTGCCACCAGCAAAGGGACAGGGACGAATAGCAATCAGCCCCAGCATTTT. Protein sequence: CATSKGTGTNSNQPQHF.

This clone was picked up one time. This sequence joins TRBV7-2 and TRBJ2-2; 7 bases are a match to TRBD1. CDR1 SGHTA and CDR2 FQGNSA come from the germline V gene. CDR3 length: 13 residues. The V and J ends lost 5 bases and 6 bases, in that order; junction bases with no gene match: 3. The CDR3 loop reads CASSPQGAGELFF. The CDR3, as DNA: TGTGCCAGCAGCCCTCAGGGGGCCGGGGAGCTGTTTTTT. The variable domain in full, with the rest retrieved from reference TRBV7-2 and TRBJ2-2, is GAGVSQSPSNKVTEKGKDVELRCDPISGHTALYWYRQSLGQGLEFLIYFQGNSAPDKSGLPSDRFSAERTGGSVSTLTIQRTQQEDSAVYLCASSPQGAGELFFGEGSRLTVL.

The chain combines TRBV28 with TRBJ2-3, with 9 positions matching TRBD1. Trimming removed 7 bases from V and 12 bases from J; junction bases left unmatched: 8. Germline V gives CDR1 MDHEN, CDR2 SYDVKM. The CDR3 loop spans 12 amino acids. The CDR3 sequence: CASTDGGQGQYF. For the CDR3, the DNA is TGTGCCAGCACGGATGGGGGACAGGGTCAGTATTTT.

The CDR3 here is CASSPGAGGYNEQFF. CDR3 nucleotide sequence: TGTGCCAGCTCACCTGGAGCGGGAGGTTACAATGAGCAGTTCTTC. The V call is TRBV18, the J call TRBJ2-1; 9 bases match TRBD2. The CDR3 spans 15 residues. CDR1 KGHSH and CDR2 LQKENI come from the germline V gene. J was trimmed by 4 bases and V by 3 bases; bases with no gene match: 4. Full variable domain (rest looked up from reference TRBV18 and TRBJ2-1): NAGVMQNPRHLVRRRGQEARLRCSPMKGHSHVYWYRQLPEEGLKFMVYLQKENIIDESGMPKERFSAEFPKEGPSILRIQQVVRGDSAAYFCASSPGAGGYNEQFFGPGTRLTVL.

The chain uses TRBV4-3 and TRBJ2-1; D remains ambiguous. Looked up from germline, CDR1 is LGHNA and CDR2 is YSLEER. The CDR3 covers 13 residues. The V end lost 0 bases, the J end lost 10 bases, and 10 bases lay between the germline ends. CDR3 in DNA: TGCGCCAGCAGCCAAGAGTTGAGGCGCGAGCAGTTCTTC. This translates into CASSQELRREQFF.

The J gene is TRBJ2-7, the V gene TRBV9; 9 nucleotides align to TRBD2. The trim removed 9 bases at V and 3 bases at J, leaving 10 bases unmatched. Germline CDR1 SGDLS, CDR2 YYNGEE. The CDR3 sequence is 14 residues long. The CDR3 DNA follows: TGTGCCACCGGACCCGGGACTAGCAGCTACGAGCAGTACTTC. It yields the protein CATGPGTSSYEQYF.

The gene calls are TRBV28 and TRBJ1-4; D unclear. Germline values: CDR1 MDHEN, CDR2 SYDVKM. The CDR3 has 15 amino acids. Trimming stripped 2 bases from V and 7 bases from J, with 14 bases between. CDR3 protein: CASSLERELGEKLFF. The CDR3 DNA sequence: TGTGCCAGCAGTTTAGAGAGGGAGTTGGGTGAAAAACTGTTTTTT.

The V gene is TRBV7-2, the J gene TRBJ2-7; D is unresolved. This CDR3 contains 16 residues. Germline CDR1 is SGHTA and CDR2 is FQGNSA. The ends were cut back, 7 bases at V and 1 base at J, with 20 bases in the middle. The chain's CDR3 is CASTDTRTSQSYEQYF. The CDR3, as DNA: TGTGCCAGCACCGATACCCGCACCTCACAGTCCTACGAGCAGTACTTC. The full variable domain, completed using reference TRBV7-2 and TRBJ2-7, is GAGVSQSPSNKVTEKGKDVELRCDPISGHTALYWYRQSLGQGLEFLIYFQGNSAPDKSGLPSDRFSAERTGGSVSTLTIQRTQQEDSAVYLCASTDTRTSQSYEQYFGPGTRLTVT.

The chain has TRBV5-1 and TRBJ2-3, with TRBD1 as a possible D gene (5 bases). CDR1 is SGHRS, CDR2 YFSETQ, per germline. The CDR3 is 13 amino acids. V lost 1 base and J 3 bases, leaving 6 bases between the germline ends. The CDR3 nucleotides are TGCGCCAGCAGCTTGCCAGGGACAGATACGCAGTATTTT. Protein product: CASSLPGTDTQYF.

The rearrangement joins TRBV10-2 to TRBJ2-5, with D possibly being TRBD1 (5 bases). This CDR3 contains 14 residues. Germline V gene sequence: CDR1 WSHSY, CDR2 SAAADI. V lost 8 bases, J lost 4 bases, and 17 bases lay in between. The CDR3: CASVGQGLGETQYF. The DNA for the CDR3 is TGCGCCAGCGTAGGCCAGGGATTAGGAGAGACCCAGTACTTC.

The CDR3 protein is CASSPPAGTGDYGYTF. CDR3 DNA sequence: TGCGCCAGCAGTCCGCCCGCCGGGACAGGGGACTATGGCTACACCTTC. This sequence joins TRBV23-1 and TRBJ1-2; 10 bases agree with TRBD1. TRBV23-1 is classed as an ORF, of uncertain function. The CDR3 is 16 residues long. With 4 bases clipped from V and 3 bases from J, the junction kept 8 bases outside the gene matches.

The chain is built from TRBV5-1 and TRBJ2-7; 8 nucleotides line up with TRBD1. V gave up 2 bases and J gave up 3 bases; unmatched junction bases: 4. Germline CDR1 reads SGHRS; CDR2 reads YFSETQ. CDR3 length: 14 residues. The CDR3 DNA sequence: TGCGCCAGCAGCTTCGGGACAGGCTACTACGAGCAGTACTTC. As protein: CASSFGTGYYEQYF.

The chain uses TRBV5-1 and TRBJ2-3; maybe TRBD2 (5 bases). Trimming took off 1 base at V and 0 bases at J, with 12 bases between the two ends. The CDR3 contains 16 residues. Germline-derived CDR1 and CDR2 are SGHRS and YFSETQ. The chain's CDR3 is CASSLSGGPSTDTQYF. The DNA for the CDR3 is TGCGCCAGCAGCTTGAGTGGAGGCCCTAGCACAGATACGCAGTATTTT.

This clone was picked up one time. The chain combines TRBV10-3 with TRBJ1-1; a possible D gene is TRBD1 (5 bases). The CDR3 sequence is 13 residues long. Germline V gives CDR1 ENHRY, CDR2 SYGVKD. Trimming removed 6 bases at V and 3 bases at J, with 11 bases between. The CDR3 DNA sequence: TGTGCCATCAGGGGGCAACTATACACTGAAGCTTTCTTT. This encodes CAIRGQLYTEAFF.

The genes are TRBV5-4 and TRBJ2-3; 9 bases map to TRBD1. J lost 2 bases, V lost 4 bases, and 5 bases had no gene match. CDR3 size: 15 residues. Germline values: CDR1 SGHNT, CDR2 YYREEE (reference sequence). This CDR3 is CASSTGQGSTDTQYF. In DNA form, the CDR3 reads TGTGCCAGCAGCACGGGACAGGGTTCCACAGATACGCAGTATTTT.

Concerning this clone: A junction end diverges from the germline sequence, so it may reflect a read error. This rearrangement joins TRBV7-7 to TRBJ2-3, with 9 bases identical to TRBD2. This CDR3 has 15 amino acids. Germline-derived CDR1 and CDR2 are SSHAT and FNYEAQ (reference sequence). This CDR3 reads CASSLGLAGTDTQYF. DNA for the CDR3: TGTGCTAGCAGCTTAGGGCTAGCGGGAACAGATACGCAGTATTTT.

The chain recombines TRBV7-3 with TRBJ2-1, with D maybe TRBD2 (6 bases). Germline CDR1 is SGHTA and CDR2 is FQGTGA. Between the trimmed V and J ends, which lost 2 bases and 0 bases, there was a span of 8 bases. This CDR3 comprises 15 residues. The CDR3 sequence is CASSLAGSSYNEQFF. The CDR3 DNA reads as TGTGCCAGCAGCTTAGCGGGAAGCTCCTACAATGAGCAGTTCTTC.

CDR3 bases: TGTGCCAGCAGCTTAGCTAGCGGGAATTTAGATACGCAGTATTTT. This sequence encodes CASSLASGNLDTQYF. V is TRBV7-6 and J is TRBJ2-3, with 8 bases fitting TRBD2. V lost 0 bases to trimming and J lost 5 bases; unmatched junction nucleotides: 4. Germline assignment: CDR1 SGHVS and CDR2 FNYEAQ. This CDR3 is built from 15 residues. Using reference TRBV7-6 and TRBJ2-3 for the parts outside the CDR3, the full variable domain is GAGVSQSPRYKVTKRGQDVALRCDPISGHVSLYWYRQALGQGPEFLTYFNYEAQQDKSGLPNDRFSAERPEGSISTLTIQRTEQRDSAMYRCASSLASGNLDTQYFGPGTRLTVL.

The chain combines TRBV2 with TRBJ1-1; D is undetermined. There are 15 residues in the CDR3. V dropped 4 bases and J dropped 1 base, with 13 bases sitting between them. Germline V lookup: CDR1 SNHLY, CDR2 FYNNEI. The CDR3 protein is CASSGPRAGNTEAFF. The CDR3 nucleotides read TGTGCCAGCAGTGGCCCCCGGGCGGGGAACACTGAAGCTTTCTTT.

The rearrangement joins TRBV7-3 to TRBJ2-7; tentatively, D is TRBD1 (6 bases). Germline V CDR1 and CDR2: SGHTA, FQGTGA. The CDR3 is 14 residues long. Trimming left V 4 bases short and J 3 bases short, with 13 bases between. CDR3 amino acids: CASSSSGVGYEQYF. For the CDR3, the DNA is TGTGCCAGCAGCTCGTCAGGGGTGGGCTACGAGCAGTACTTC.

The CDR3 protein is CASRTSGRPHGEQFF. For the CDR3, the DNA is TGTGCCAGCAGAACTAGCGGGAGGCCTCACGGTGAGCAGTTCTTC. V is TRBV28 and J is TRBJ2-1; 12 positions match TRBD2. From germline, CDR1 is MDHEN and CDR2 SYDVKM. The CDR3 extends over 15 amino acids. V trimming: 6 bases; J trimming: 9 bases; junction bases outside the gene matches: 9.

The rearrangement joins TRBV28 to TRBJ1-1; the D is unclear. Germline V gives CDR1 MDHEN, CDR2 SYDVKM. Trimming shortened V by 2 bases and J by 0 bases, and 7 bases separated the two germline ends. The CDR3 sequence is 14 residues long. The CDR3 sequence: CASSLGLMNTEAFF. As DNA, the CDR3 is TGTGCCAGCAGTTTAGGTCTAATGAACACTGAAGCTTTCTTT.

The sample holds one count of this clone. The chain links TRBV27 to TRBJ2-5, with D possibly being TRBD2 (6 bases). The DNA end lines up better with TRBJ2-7; the J call may be wrong. The CDR3 sequence is 15 residues long. Germline V gene lookup returns CDR1 MNHEY and CDR2 SMNVEV (reference sequence). The CDR3 bases are TGTGCCAGCAAGGGGCTGCGGGGAAAATCCTACGAGCAGTACTTC. It specifies CASKGLRGKSYEQYF.

This clone appeared once. The chain combines TRBV20-1 with TRBJ1-1, with a tentative D call TRBD1 (5 bases). Germline CDR1 DFQATT, CDR2 SNEGSKA (reference sequence). V lost 3 bases to trimming and J lost 6 bases, with 8 bases between them. This CDR3 region has 11 residues. Written as DNA, the CDR3 is TGCAGTGCTAGTCCAGGGTCTGAAGCTTTCTTT. Translation: CSASPGSEAFF.